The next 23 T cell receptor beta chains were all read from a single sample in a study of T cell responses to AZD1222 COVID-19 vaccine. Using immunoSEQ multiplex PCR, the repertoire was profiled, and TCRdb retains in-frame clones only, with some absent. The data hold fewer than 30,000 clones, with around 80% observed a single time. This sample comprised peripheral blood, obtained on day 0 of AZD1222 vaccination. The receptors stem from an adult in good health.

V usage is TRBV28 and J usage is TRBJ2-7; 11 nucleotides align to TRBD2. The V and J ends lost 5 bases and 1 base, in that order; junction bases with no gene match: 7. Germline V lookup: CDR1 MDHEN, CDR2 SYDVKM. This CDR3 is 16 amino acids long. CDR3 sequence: CASSAPGTSGSYEQYV. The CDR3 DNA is TGTGCCAGCAGTGCCCCTGGGACTAGCGGTTCCTACGAGCAGTACGTC.

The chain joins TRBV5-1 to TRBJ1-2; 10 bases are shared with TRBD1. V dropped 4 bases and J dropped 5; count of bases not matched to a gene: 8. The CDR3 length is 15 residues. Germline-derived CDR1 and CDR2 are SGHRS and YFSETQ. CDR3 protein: CASSTGTGVVYGYTF. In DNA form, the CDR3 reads TGCGCCAGCAGCACCGGGACAGGGGTTGTTTATGGCTACACCTTC.

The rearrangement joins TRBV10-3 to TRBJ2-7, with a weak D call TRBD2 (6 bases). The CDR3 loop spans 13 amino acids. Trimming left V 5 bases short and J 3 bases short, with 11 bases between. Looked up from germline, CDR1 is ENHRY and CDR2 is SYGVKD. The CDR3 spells CAISQAGSYEQYV. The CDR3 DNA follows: TGTGCCATCAGTCAGGCCGGGAGCTACGAGCAGTACGTC.

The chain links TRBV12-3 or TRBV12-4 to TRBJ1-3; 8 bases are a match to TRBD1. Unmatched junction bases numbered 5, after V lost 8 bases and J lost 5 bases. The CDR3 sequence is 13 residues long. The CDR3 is CASRTGMRNTIYF. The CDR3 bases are TGTGCCAGCCGGACAGGGATGAGAAACACCATATATTTT.

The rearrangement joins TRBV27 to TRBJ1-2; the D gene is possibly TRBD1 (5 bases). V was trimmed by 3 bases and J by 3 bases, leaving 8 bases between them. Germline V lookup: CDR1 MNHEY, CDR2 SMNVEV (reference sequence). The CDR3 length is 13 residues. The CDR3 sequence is CASSFGGYYGYTF. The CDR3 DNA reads TGTGCCAGCAGTTTTGGGGGGTACTATGGCTACACCTTC.

As DNA, the CDR3 is TGTGCCACCAGTGATTTCCCGAGTGGTGGCTACACCTTC. Translation: CATSDFPSGGYTF. The chain recombines TRBV24-1 with TRBJ1-2; D not certain. The length of the CDR3 is 13 residues. Germline loops: CDR1 KGHDR, CDR2 SFDVKD. V lost 1 base and J lost 7, with 9 bases in between.

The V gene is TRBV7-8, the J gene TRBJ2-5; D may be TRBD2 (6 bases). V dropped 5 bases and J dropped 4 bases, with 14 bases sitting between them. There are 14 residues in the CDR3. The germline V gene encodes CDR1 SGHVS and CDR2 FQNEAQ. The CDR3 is CASSEGLARETQYF. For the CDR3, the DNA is TGTGCCAGCAGCGAGGGACTGGCCAGAGAGACCCAGTACTTC.

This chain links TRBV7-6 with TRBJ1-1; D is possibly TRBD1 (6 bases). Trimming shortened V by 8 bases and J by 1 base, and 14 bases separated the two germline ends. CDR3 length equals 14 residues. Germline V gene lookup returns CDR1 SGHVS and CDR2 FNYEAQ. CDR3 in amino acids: CASVEEGGNTEAFF. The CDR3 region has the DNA TGTGCCAGCGTAGAGGAAGGGGGGAACACTGAAGCTTTCTTT.

CDR3 sequence reads: CASSPAGQETQYF. The CDR3, as DNA: TGTGCCAGCAGCCCCGCGGGCCAAGAGACCCAGTACTTC. The genes are TRBV3-1 (or the pseudogene TRBV3-2) and TRBJ2-5, with D maybe TRBD2 (5 bases). Looked up from germline, CDR1 is LGHDT and CDR2 is YNNKEL (reference sequence). With 4 bases removed from V and 1 base from J, the gap between germline ends came to 7 bases. This CDR3 comprises 13 residues.

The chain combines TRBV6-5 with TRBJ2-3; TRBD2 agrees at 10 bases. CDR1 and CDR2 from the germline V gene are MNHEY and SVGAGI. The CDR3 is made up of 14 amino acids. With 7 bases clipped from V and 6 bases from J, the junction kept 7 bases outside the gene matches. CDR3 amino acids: CASTRAGGWDTQYF. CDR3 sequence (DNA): TGTGCCAGCACCCGAGCGGGGGGGTGGGATACGCAGTATTTT.

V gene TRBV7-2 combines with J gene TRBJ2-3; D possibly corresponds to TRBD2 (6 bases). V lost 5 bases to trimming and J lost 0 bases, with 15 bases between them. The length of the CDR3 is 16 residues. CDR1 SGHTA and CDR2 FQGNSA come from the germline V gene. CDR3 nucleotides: TGTGCCAGCAGCGGCATGCTAGCGAACAGCACAGATACGCAGTATTTT. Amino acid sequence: CASSGMLANSTDTQYF.

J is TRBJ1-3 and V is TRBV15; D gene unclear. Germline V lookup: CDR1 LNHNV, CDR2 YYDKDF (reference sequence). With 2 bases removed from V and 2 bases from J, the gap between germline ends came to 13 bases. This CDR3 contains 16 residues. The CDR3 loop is CATSRTTLIPGNTIYF. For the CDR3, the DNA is TGTGCCACCAGCAGAACGACACTTATACCTGGAAACACCATATATTTT.

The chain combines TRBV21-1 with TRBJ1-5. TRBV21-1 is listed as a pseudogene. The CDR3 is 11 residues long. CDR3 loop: CASSNHQPQHF. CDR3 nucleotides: TGTGCCAGCAGCAACCATCAGCCCCAGCATTTT.

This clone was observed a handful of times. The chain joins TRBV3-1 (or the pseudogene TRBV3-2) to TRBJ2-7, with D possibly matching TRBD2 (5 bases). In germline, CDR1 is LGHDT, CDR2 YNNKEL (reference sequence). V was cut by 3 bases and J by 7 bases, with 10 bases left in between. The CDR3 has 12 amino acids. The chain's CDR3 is CASSQRTLEQYF. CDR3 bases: TGTGCCAGCAGCCAGCGGACTTTGGAGCAGTACTTC.

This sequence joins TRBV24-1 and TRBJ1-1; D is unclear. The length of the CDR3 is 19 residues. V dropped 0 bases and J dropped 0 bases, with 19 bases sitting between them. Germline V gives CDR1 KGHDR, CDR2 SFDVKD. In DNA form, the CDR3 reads TGTGCCACCAGTGATTTGCAAGGTTTGCCGGGTAGCATGAACACTGAAGCTTTCTTT. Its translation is CATSDLQGLPGSMNTEAFF.

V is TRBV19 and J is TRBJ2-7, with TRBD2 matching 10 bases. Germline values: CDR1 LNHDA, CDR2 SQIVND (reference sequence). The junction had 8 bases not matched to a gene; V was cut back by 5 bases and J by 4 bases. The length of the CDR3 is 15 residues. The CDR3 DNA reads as TGTGCCAGTAGTGAGAGCGGGGGGGCTCGGTACGAGCAGTACTTC. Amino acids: CASSESGGARYEQYF.

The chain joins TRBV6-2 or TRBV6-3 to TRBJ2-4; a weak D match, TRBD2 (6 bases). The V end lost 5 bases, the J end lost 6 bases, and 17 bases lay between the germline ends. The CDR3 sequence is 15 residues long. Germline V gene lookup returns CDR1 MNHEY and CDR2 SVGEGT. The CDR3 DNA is TGTGCCAGCAGTCAAGAGAACGGCGGGACAAACATTCAGTACTTC. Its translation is CASSQENGGTNIQYF.

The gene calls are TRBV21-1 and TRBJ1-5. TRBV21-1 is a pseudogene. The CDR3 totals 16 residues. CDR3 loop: CASSRTGTESNQPQHF. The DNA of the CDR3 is TGTGCCAGCAGCAGAACCGGGACGGAAAGCAATCAGCCCCAGCATTTT.

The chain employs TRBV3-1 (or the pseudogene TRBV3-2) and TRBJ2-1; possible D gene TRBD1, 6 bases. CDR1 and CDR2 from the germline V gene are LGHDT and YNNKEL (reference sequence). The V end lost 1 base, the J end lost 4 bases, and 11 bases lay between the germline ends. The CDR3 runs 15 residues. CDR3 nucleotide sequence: TGTGCCAGCAGCCAAGTCGGACAGCAATACAATGAGCAGTTCTTC. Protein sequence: CASSQVGQQYNEQFF.

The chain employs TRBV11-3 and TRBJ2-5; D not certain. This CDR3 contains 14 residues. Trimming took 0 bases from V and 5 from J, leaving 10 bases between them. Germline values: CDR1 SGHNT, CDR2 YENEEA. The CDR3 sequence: CASSLEGIGETQYF. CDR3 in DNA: TGTGCCAGCAGCTTAGAAGGGATCGGGGAGACCCAGTACTTC. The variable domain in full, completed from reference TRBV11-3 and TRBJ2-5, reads EAGVVQSPRYKIIEKKQPVAFWCNPISGHNTLYWYLQNLGQGPELLIRYENEEAVDDSQLPKDRFSAERLKGVDSTLKIQPAELGDSAVYLCASSLEGIGETQYFGPGTRLLVL.

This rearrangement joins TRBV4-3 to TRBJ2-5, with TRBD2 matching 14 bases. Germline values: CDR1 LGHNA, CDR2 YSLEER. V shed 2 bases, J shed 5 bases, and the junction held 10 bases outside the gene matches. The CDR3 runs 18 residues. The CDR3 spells CASSQQIGLAGGIETQYF. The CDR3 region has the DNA TGCGCCAGCAGCCAACAAATAGGACTAGCGGGAGGTATCGAGACCCAGTACTTC.

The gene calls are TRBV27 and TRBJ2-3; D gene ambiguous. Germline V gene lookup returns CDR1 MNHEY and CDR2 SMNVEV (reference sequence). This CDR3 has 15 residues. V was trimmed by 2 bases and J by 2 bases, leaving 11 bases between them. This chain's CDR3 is CASSLKGLPTDTQYF. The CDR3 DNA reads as TGTGCCAGCAGTTTAAAAGGTCTTCCCACAGATACGCAGTATTTT.

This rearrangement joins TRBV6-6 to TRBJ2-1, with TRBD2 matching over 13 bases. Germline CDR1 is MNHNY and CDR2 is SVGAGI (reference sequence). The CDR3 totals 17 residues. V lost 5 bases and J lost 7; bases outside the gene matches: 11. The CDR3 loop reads CASSQNPWTSGSNEQFF. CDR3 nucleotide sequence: TGTGCCAGCAGTCAAAACCCCTGGACTAGCGGGAGTAATGAGCAGTTCTTC.